This TCR beta chain was identified in a study of memory B cells and T cells in multiple sclerosis. Study-level results: Clone-set sizes differed between compartments, so shared clonotype counts needed normalization.

Here immunoSEQ multiplex PCR was the method, and the copy in TCRdb shows in-frame clones only, minus some. The sample carries 46,000 or so clones, roughly 87% recorded once. Separate sequencing covered autoproliferating (CFSE-dim) and non-proliferating (CFSE-high) T cells from stimulus-free culture. Fewer than 65 million CFSE-labeled PBMCs were cultured around 7 days unstimulated, then replicate wells were pooled. CFSE at 0.4 to 0.6 uM labeled the PBMCs, which were then cultured unstimulated. Comments on this clone: Its antigen is unidentified.

Sequencing input: PBMCs from blood kept in culture. The clonotype was recovered from a human donor with multiple sclerosis.

The CDR3 coding sequence is TGTGCCAGCAGTAAGTCGAACACTGAAGCTTTCTTT. Protein product: CASSKSNTEAFF. This chain uses TRBV9 with TRBJ1-1; no clear D gene. The CDR3 totals 12 residues. Germline V gene sequence: CDR1 SGDLS, CDR2 YYNGEE. V lost 5 bases and J lost 1, with 6 bases in between.